A selection of T cell receptor beta chains follows, all from one sample in a study of blood T cell repertoires in COVID-19. TCRdb keeps only in-frame clones here, not all; method: immunoSEQ multiplex PCR. The sample lists about 200,000 clones, more than 65% seen once, with around 17% in the top ten. The sample consisted of PBMCs or T cells enriched from blood (not recorded which). All receptors come from a woman aged 50 to 60 with acute COVID-19. The CDR3 runs from the conserved cysteine through the conserved F or W. A D gene is named only where the DNA matches it firmly. Part of the rows lack a size; the others show once, few, many or a class for expanded clones.

size: few
J: TRBJ2-1
V: TRBV10-1
D: NA
CDR3: CASSESRGGPGEQFF
DNA: TGCGCCAGCAGTGAGTCAAGGGGGGGCCCGGGTGAGCAGTTCTTC

size: few
J: TRBJ1-1
V: TRBV6-6
D: NA
CDR3: CASRREGSTEAFF
DNA: TGTGCCAGCAGACGGGAAGGTTCCACTGAAGCTTTCTTT

size: NA
J: TRBJ2-3
V: TRBV19
D: NA
CDR3: CASSIEAAVTDTQYF
DNA: TGTGCCAGTAGTATAGAGGCGGCAGTAACAGATACGCAGTATTTT

size: NA
J: TRBJ1-5
V: TRBV14
D: TRBD1
CDR3: CASSQVGTPDRGEPQHF
DNA: TGTGCCAGCAGCCAAGTTGGGACCCCGGACAGGGGGGAGCCCCAGCATTTT

size: NA
J: TRBJ2-2
V: TRBV6-4
D: TRBD2
CDR3: CASSDLAGKNTGELFF
DNA: TGTGCCAGCAGTGATCTAGCGGGGAAAAACACCGGGGAGCTGTTTTTT

size: NA
J: TRBJ1-2
V: TRBV6-5
D: NA
CDR3: CATTGGTRTNYGYTF
DNA: TGTGCCACCACGGGTGGGACACGGACCAACTATGGCTACACCTTC

size: NA
J: TRBJ1-1
V: TRBV9
D: TRBD1
CDR3: CASSSGQRGTEAFF
DNA: TGTGCCAGCAGCTCGGGACAGAGGGGCACTGAAGCTTTCTTT

size: NA
J: TRBJ2-2
V: TRBV5-8
D: NA
CDR3: CANHRANTGELFF
DNA: TGTGCCAACCACAGGGCGAACACCGGGGAGCTGTTTTTT

size: many
J: TRBJ2-2
V: TRBV18
D: NA
CDR3: CASSPPTRGTGELFF
DNA: TGTGCCAGCTCACCACCAACACGAGGCACCGGGGAGCTGTTTTTT

size: NA
J: TRBJ2-4
V: TRBV5-1
D: TRBD2
CDR3: CASSLVVAGGKNIQYF
DNA: TGCGCCAGCAGCTTGGTGGTAGCGGGGGGCAAAAACATTCAGTACTTC

size: NA
J: TRBJ2-1
V: TRBV9
D: NA
CDR3: CASSVRPGNEQFF
DNA: TGTGCCAGCAGCGTACGTCCGGGCAATGAGCAGTTCTTC

size: NA
J: TRBJ2-3
V: TRBV24-1
D: NA
CDR3: CATSDPGHRTDTQYF
DNA: TGTGCCACCAGTGACCCGGGACATCGCACAGATACGCAGTATTTT

size: NA
J: TRBJ1-5
V: TRBV7-8
D: TRBD1
CDR3: CASSLGAQGPQPQHF
DNA: TGTGCCAGCAGCTTAGGGGCACAGGGGCCCCAGCCCCAGCATTTT

size: NA
J: TRBJ2-6
V: TRBV5-1
D: TRBD1
CDR3: CASSLEDRAGANVLTF
DNA: TGCGCCAGCAGCTTGGAAGACAGGGCTGGGGCCAACGTCCTGACTTTC

size: few
J: TRBJ2-2
V: TRBV4-1
D: NA
CDR3: CASSQGQDDGELFF
DNA: TGCGCCAGCAGCCAAGGACAGGACGATGGGGAGCTGTTTTTT

size: NA
J: TRBJ1-1
V: TRBV6-5
D: TRBD1
CDR3: CASSPDRGYTEAFF
DNA: TGTGCCAGCAGTCCGGACAGGGGTTACACTGAAGCTTTCTTT

size: NA
J: TRBJ1-2
V: TRBV29-1
D: NA
CDR3: CSVESVLTNYGYTF
DNA: TGCAGCGTTGAAAGCGTTCTTACTAACTATGGCTACACCTTC

size: NA
J: TRBJ1-2
V: TRBV5-6
D: TRBD1
CDR3: CASSLVHRDSLGGYTF
DNA: TGTGCCAGCAGCTTGGTGCACCGGGACAGCCTGGGAGGCTACACCTTC

size: NA
J: TRBJ1-2
V: TRBV25-1
D: TRBD1
CDR3: CATDRGNGYTF
DNA: TGTGCCACGGACAGGGGTAATGGCTACACCTTC

size: NA
J: TRBJ1-4
V: TRBV4-1
D: TRBD1
CDR3: CASSQEFQGGGEKLFF
DNA: TGCGCCAGCAGCCAAGAATTCCAGGGGGGAGGCGAAAAACTGTTTTTT

size: few
J: TRBJ2-1
V: TRBV11-2
D: NA
CDR3: CASSPNKARGPNEQFF
DNA: TGTGCCAGCAGCCCCAACAAAGCGCGGGGGCCGAATGAGCAGTTCTTC

size: once
J: TRBJ1-4
V: TRBV4-1
D: TRBD1
CDR3: CASSTRQGDNEKLFF
DNA: TGCGCCAGCAGCACCAGACAGGGGGATAATGAAAAACTGTTTTTT

size: NA
J: TRBJ1-1
V: TRBV24-1
D: NA
CDR3: CATSDATGNTEAFF
DNA: TGTGCCACCAGTGATGCCACGGGGAACACTGAAGCTTTCTTT

size: NA
J: TRBJ1-6
V: TRBV10-3
D: NA
CDR3: CATNREPDSPLHF
DNA: TGTGCCACCAACAGGGAGCCCGATTCACCCCTCCACTTT